This paragraph covers one T cell receptor beta chain sequence. Original processing methods: Amplification with reference gene primers provided the estimates of nucleated cell counts. TCRdb's table, derived via immunoSEQ multiplex PCR, lists solely in-frame clones and lacks some. That table is the source of V, J and clone size, and D and trimming were worked out from the DNA. The table has roughly 160,000 clones, approximately 85% seen once. Patients of the Seattle cohort, enrolled during active infection, were followed longitudinally. The data belong to a study of blood T cell repertoires in COVID-19. About the study: Whether acute or convalescent, the COVID-19 samples came from the United States, Italy and Spain. T cells, B-cell-depleted T cells, or PBMCs provided the cDNA or gDNA that served as material.

CDR3 length: 18 amino acids. Germline CDR1 is WSHSY and CDR2 is SAAADI. Unmatched junction bases numbered 16, after V lost 6 bases and J lost 1 base. The clonotype was recovered from a woman older than 75 with COVID-19, enrolled during active disease. The specimen was peripheral blood. This rearrangement joins TRBV10-2 to TRBJ2-5, with 8 bases identical to TRBD1. The CDR3 DNA reads as TGCGCCAGCAGCCGTAGTCCACCCGGGACAGGTGTCCAAGAGACCCAGTACTTC. Its protein product is CASSRSPPGTGVQETQYF.